One and the same sample provided the 23 T cell receptor beta chains below, sequenced in a study of cytomegalovirus exposure and HLA in healthy donors. Primers: 60 Vbeta forward and 13 Jbeta reverse. Only in-frame clones appear in the TCRdb table, and some are missing; sequencing was by immunoSEQ multiplex PCR. Of 180,000 or so clones listed, just under 80% are singletons. The material sequenced was PBMCs. The receptors here all came from a woman aged 25 to 45 in good health and CMV-seronegative.

The table lists this clone with a few counts. V is TRBV5-5 and J is TRBJ1-1; tentative D call: TRBD1 (5 bases). With 3 bases removed from V and 0 bases from J, the gap between germline ends came to 12 bases. The V gene's germline CDR1 is SGHKS and CDR2 YYEKEE (reference sequence). The CDR3 length is 15 residues. The CDR3 spells CASSWGGRMNTEAFF. CDR3 in DNA: TGTGCCAGCAGCTGGGGGGGACGGATGAACACTGAAGCTTTCTTT.

The chain couples TRBV4-1 to TRBJ2-2, with D possibly TRBD2 on 5 matching bases. Deletions cut 0 bases from V and 3 bases from J, with 14 bases between. The CDR3 has 17 amino acids. Looked up from germline, CDR1 is MGHRA and CDR2 is YSYEKL. The CDR3 region is CASSQDRGSSHTGELFF. DNA of the CDR3: TGCGCCAGCAGCCAAGATCGAGGCTCTAGCCACACCGGGGAGCTGTTTTTT.

The V call is TRBV27, the J call TRBJ2-2; the D gene is possibly TRBD2 (5 bases). This CDR3 is 15 amino acids long. Germline assignment: CDR1 MNHEY and CDR2 SMNVEV (reference sequence). Between the trimmed V and J ends, which lost 5 bases and 0 bases, there was a span of 10 bases. The CDR3 region has the DNA TGTGCCAGCAGTATCGGACTTCCGAACACCGGGGAGCTGTTTTTT. This encodes CASSIGLPNTGELFF.

This clone was counted a single time. The CDR3 loop reads CASSDVDRANQETQYF. The CDR3 DNA sequence: TGTGCCAGCAGTGACGTAGACAGGGCGAACCAAGAGACCCAGTACTTC. The chain carries TRBV2 and TRBJ2-5, with 7 positions matching TRBD1. The germline CDR1 and CDR2 sequences are SNHLY and FYNNEI. Losses at the gene ends were 3 bases for V and 0 bases for J; bases not matched to a gene: 7. The CDR3 is 16 amino acids.

The chain carries TRBV19 and TRBJ2-1; 7 bases agree with TRBD2. Germline V gene data show CDR1 as LNHDA and CDR2 as SQIVND (reference sequence). CDR3 size: 13 residues. The J segment lost 9 bases and the V segment lost 5 bases, leaving 7 bases of the junction unmatched. The CDR3 region has the DNA TGTGCCAGTAGTTTCGGACTAGAGGGTGAGCAGTTCTTC. Amino acid sequence: CASSFGLEGEQFF.

This clone was observed a few times. The V call is TRBV2, the J call TRBJ1-2, with D unclear. From germline, CDR1 is SNHLY and CDR2 FYNNEI. This CDR3 comprises 14 residues. V gave up 7 bases and J gave up 0 bases, with 12 bases separating them. The CDR3: CASTRSSTNYGYTF. In nucleotides, the CDR3 is TGTGCCAGCACCCGGTCGTCCACTAACTATGGCTACACCTTC. Full variable domain (remainder filled in from reference TRBV2 and TRBJ1-2): EPEVTQTPSHQVTQMGQEVILRCVPISNHLYFYWYRQILGQKVEFLVSFYNNEISEKSEIFDDQFSVERPDGSNFTLKIRSTKLEDSAMYFCASTRSSTNYGYTFGSGTRLTVV.

This clone was counted only a few times. The J gene is TRBJ2-5, the V gene TRBV18, with a tentative D call TRBD1 (5 bases). The CDR3 has 15 amino acids. The V end lost 6 bases, the J end lost 5 bases, and 19 bases lay between the germline ends. CDR1 and CDR2 from the germline V gene are KGHSH and LQKENI. The CDR3 bases are TGTGCCAGCTCTCACAGGTCCCTGCCTGGGGAGACCCAGTACTTC. Residues: CASSHRSLPGETQYF.

As concerns this clone: Germline and junction disagree at one end, which may indicate a read error. The gene calls are TRBV7-2 and TRBJ1-2; weak D call: TRBD1 (5 bases). Germline V gene data show CDR1 as SGHTA and CDR2 as FQGNSA. The CDR3 contains 13 residues. CDR3 sequence reads: CASSPGGPYRYTF. CDR3 DNA: TGTGCCAGCTCTCCGGGGGGTCCCTATCGCTACACCTTC.

The V and J genes are TRBV7-6 and TRBJ2-2; no firm D call. CDR3 length: 16 residues. Deletions cut 2 bases from V and 7 bases from J, with 17 bases between. Germline loops: CDR1 SGHVS, CDR2 FNYEAQ. The CDR3 coding sequence is TGTGCCAGCAGCTTATTACCCGACGGGTACGACGGGGAGCTGTTTTTT. Its translation: CASSLLPDGYDGELFF.

In this sample, this clone turned up many times. The rearrangement joins TRBV5-1 to TRBJ1-3; D is perhaps TRBD1 (6 bases). CDR1 and CDR2 from the germline V gene are SGHRS and YFSETQ. With 3 bases removed from V and 3 bases from J, the gap between germline ends came to 16 bases. The CDR3 length is 16 residues. The CDR3 sequence: CASSWGPAGSGNTIYF. In DNA, the CDR3 is TGCGCCAGCAGCTGGGGGCCTGCGGGTAGTGGAAACACCATATATTTT.

The chain employs TRBV7-6 and TRBJ2-5; TRBD2 matches 11 bases. The V and J ends lost 5 bases and 2 bases, in that order; junction bases with no gene match: 25. In germline, CDR1 is SGHVS, CDR2 FNYEAQ. The CDR3 length is 22 residues. The DNA for the CDR3 is TGTGCCAGCAGCCTACCCCCTGGGGGTAGCGGGGGGGTGCCCCAACTACAAGAGACCCAGTACTTC. Translation: CASSLPPGGSGGVPQLQETQYF.

This chain joins TRBV19 and TRBJ1-1; 7 bases align to TRBD1. The CDR3 extends over 13 amino acids. The junction had 4 bases not matched to a gene; V was cut back by 8 bases and J by 1 base. Per germline, CDR1 LNHDA and CDR2 SQIVND (reference sequence). The CDR3: CASSYRGNTEAFF. CDR3 nucleotides: TGTGCCAGTTCTTACAGGGGGAACACTGAAGCTTTCTTT.

This chain joins TRBV6-5 and TRBJ1-6; maybe TRBD1 (5 bases). The V end was cut by 10 bases, the J end by 10 bases, with 20 bases between. CDR3 length: 14 residues. The germline V gene encodes CDR1 MNHEY and CDR2 SVGAGI. As DNA, the CDR3 is TGTGCCACCCAACGACGACAGACCACGTCACCCCTCCACTTT. Translation gives CATQRRQTTSPLHF.

This chain links TRBV4-2 with TRBJ1-2, with 8 positions matching TRBD1. The V and J ends lost 3 bases and 7 bases, in that order; junction bases with no gene match: 13. Germline lookup yields CDR1 LGHNA and CDR2 YNFKEQ. The CDR3 runs 16 residues. The CDR3 sequence is CASSQLNQGAFAGYTF. CDR3 bases: TGTGCCAGCAGCCAGTTAAACCAGGGGGCGTTTGCTGGCTACACCTTC.

V is TRBV7-2 and J is TRBJ1-5, with 7 bases that match TRBD1. This CDR3 comprises 15 residues. Germline CDR1 is SGHTA and CDR2 is FQGNSA. Trimming at V came to 2 bases and at J to 3 bases, leaving 4 bases not matched to a gene. The DNA of the CDR3 is TGTGCCAGCAGCTTAACACAGGGGCACAATCAGCCCCAGCATTTT. Translation gives CASSLTQGHNQPQHF.

The chain couples TRBV27 to TRBJ1-1; D may be TRBD1 (5 bases). The CDR3 length is 14 residues. V gave up 5 bases and J gave up 2 bases, with 12 bases separating them. Germline V gene data show CDR1 as MNHEY and CDR2 as SMNVEV (reference sequence). CDR3 in DNA: TGTGCCAGCAGTCCCAACAGGTATAACACTGAAGCTTTCTTT. Amino acid sequence: CASSPNRYNTEAFF.

The chain has TRBV29-1 and TRBJ1-1; D is perhaps TRBD1 (6 bases). Looked up from germline, CDR1 is SQVTM and CDR2 is ANQGSEA. Trimming pared 7 bases from V and 6 bases from J, leaving 18 bases between. The CDR3 length is 13 residues. The CDR3 nucleotides read TGCAGCGCCCTAGCGGACAGCGGCGCTGAAGCTTTCTTT. Translating gives CSALADSGAEAFF.

The rearrangement joins TRBV15 to TRBJ1-4; TRBD1 agrees at 8 bases. Germline loops: CDR1 LNHNV, CDR2 YYDKDF (reference sequence). Trimming at V came to 3 bases and at J to 8 bases, leaving 5 bases not matched to a gene. This CDR3 is 14 amino acids long. The CDR3 sequence: CATSRTGAGEKLFF. Here the CDR3 DNA reads TGTGCCACCAGCAGGACAGGGGCGGGAGAAAAACTGTTTTTT.

CDR3 DNA: TGCGCCAGCAGCTCGAGAGGACTAGCGCCAAGCTACGAGCAGTACTTC. It encodes CASSSRGLAPSYEQYF. V usage is TRBV5-1 and J usage is TRBJ2-7; the match to TRBD2 covers 9 bases. V lost 3 bases and J lost 3; bases outside the gene matches: 10. The CDR3 is 16 residues long. Germline V gene lookup returns CDR1 SGHRS and CDR2 YFSETQ.

The chain couples TRBV14 to TRBJ1-1; 9 bases agree with TRBD1. V lost 2 bases and J lost 12; bases outside the gene matches: 13. Germline V lookup: CDR1 SGHDN, CDR2 FVKESK. The CDR3 covers 15 residues. The CDR3 sequence: CASSQSLRGTGLTFF. The CDR3 nucleotides are TGTGCCAGCAGCCAATCCCTTCGCGGGACAGGGCTAACTTTCTTT.

This sequence joins TRBV2 and TRBJ2-3, with TRBD2 matching over 13 bases. The V and J ends lost 5 bases and 4 bases, in that order; junction bases with no gene match: 3. Germline assignment: CDR1 SNHLY and CDR2 FYNNEI. This CDR3 has 15 residues. The CDR3 spells CASSKTSGGADTQYF. The CDR3 region has the DNA TGTGCCAGCAGTAAAACTAGCGGGGGGGCAGATACGCAGTATTTT.

V and J are TRBV5-1 and TRBJ1-2, with TRBD1 as a possible D gene (5 bases). CDR3 length equals 15 residues. CDR1 is SGHRS, CDR2 YFSETQ, per germline. V was clipped by 5 bases and J by 6 bases, with 20 bases between them. Here the CDR3 DNA reads TGCGCCAGCAGGTTTGTGGGCAGGGCCTTTCATGGCTACACCTTC. This gives the protein CASRFVGRAFHGYTF. Based on the CDR3 plus reference TRBV5-1 and TRBJ1-2, the full variable domain is KAGVTQTPRYLIKTRGQQVTLSCSPISGHRSVSWYQQTPGQGLQFLFEYFSETQRNKGNFPGRFSGRQFSNSRSEMNVSTLELGDSALYLCASRFVGRAFHGYTFGSGTRLTVV.

The chain employs TRBV7-2 and TRBJ2-3, with a weak D call TRBD1 (6 bases). This CDR3 is built from 14 residues. The germline V gene has CDR1 SGHTA and CDR2 FQGNSA. Trimming removed 5 bases at V and 2 bases at J, with 11 bases between. The CDR3 sequence: CASSTGTYTDTQYF. The CDR3 region has the DNA TGTGCCAGCAGCACAGGGACCTACACAGATACGCAGTATTTT. The full variable domain, completed using reference TRBV7-2 and TRBJ2-3, is GAGVSQSPSNKVTEKGKDVELRCDPISGHTALYWYRQSLGQGLEFLIYFQGNSAPDKSGLPSDRFSAERTGGSVSTLTIQRTQQEDSAVYLCASSTGTYTDTQYFGPGTRLTVL.